Detailed here is one T cell receptor (beta chain). The antigen remains undetermined. This sample was included in a study of OX40 agonist ivuxolimab in advanced cancers. On the study more broadly: Participants averaged 60 years of age (range roughly 23 to 85) and were 82.7% male. Study findings and constraints: By week 6 at 0.1 to 3.0 mg/kg, blood CD4+ and CD8+ T cells had expanded clonally.

Sampled blood was obtained at baseline, cycle 4 day 1, and cycle 7 day 1. Clones were read by immunoSEQ multiplex PCR, and TCRdb kept only the in-frame ones, dropping some. The sample yields tens of thousands of clones, around 86% seen once. Source: CD4+ or CD8+ T cells sorted from blood, taken in a trial of the OX40 agonist ivuxolimab. This TCR was sampled from an adult with an advanced solid tumor such as melanoma, head and neck, liver or kidney cancer.

Here the CDR3 reads CASSPDRAFYNEQYF. CDR3 nucleotides: TGTGCCAGCAGCCCGGACAGGGCTTTTTATAACGAGCAGTACTTC. The chain employs TRBV9 and TRBJ2-7; 8 bases agree with TRBD1. The length of the CDR3 is 15 residues. From germline, CDR1 is SGDLS and CDR2 YYNGEE. Germline trimming cut 4 bases from V and 5 bases from J; bases unmatched to any gene: 11. Variable domain in full (rest from reference TRBV9 and TRBJ2-7): DSGVTQTPKHLITATGQRVTLRCSPRSGDLSVYWYQQSLDQGLQFLIQYYNGEERAKGNILERFSAQQFPDLHSELNLSSLELGDSALYFCASSPDRAFYNEQYFGPGTRLTVT.